This T cell receptor beta chain is from a study of blood T cell repertoires in COVID-19. Study overall: Collection of acute and convalescent COVID-19 samples took place in the United States, Italy and Spain. The analysed material was cDNA or gDNA that came from T cells, B-cell-depleted T cells, or PBMCs.

Original processing methods: Amplification of reference gene primers was used by the study to estimate nucleated cell counts. Data came from immunoSEQ multiplex PCR; TCRdb stores just in-frame clones and leaves some out. V and J calls and clone size are given by that table; D and trimming were obtained from the DNA. The data contain tens of thousands of clones, roughly nine tenths of them singletons. Germline V CDR1 and CDR2: GTSNPN, SVGIG (reference sequence). The CDR3 length is 14 residues. V gave up 5 bases and J gave up 2 bases, with 15 bases separating them. Source material: peripheral blood. The rearrangement uses TRBV30 and TRBJ1-2, with D perhaps TRBD1 (5 bases). This receptor was identified in a human donor in a cohort sampled during active COVID-19. CDR3 protein: CAWSSPTENYGYTF. The CDR3 DNA is TGTGCCTGGTCCTCTCCGACAGAGAACTATGGCTACACCTTC.